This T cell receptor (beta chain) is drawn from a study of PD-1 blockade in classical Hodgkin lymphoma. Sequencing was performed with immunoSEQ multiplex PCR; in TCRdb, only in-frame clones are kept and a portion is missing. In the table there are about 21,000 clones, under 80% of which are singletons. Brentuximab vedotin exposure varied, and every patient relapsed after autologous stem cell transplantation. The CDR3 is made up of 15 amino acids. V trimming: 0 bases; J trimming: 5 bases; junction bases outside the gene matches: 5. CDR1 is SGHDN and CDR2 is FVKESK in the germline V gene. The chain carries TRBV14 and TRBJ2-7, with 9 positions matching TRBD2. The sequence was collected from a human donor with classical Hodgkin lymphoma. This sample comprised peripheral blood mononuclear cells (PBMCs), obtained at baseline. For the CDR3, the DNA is TGTGCCAGCAGCCAAGATTCTAGCGGGATACACGAGCAGTACTTC. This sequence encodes CASSQDSSGIHEQYF.